This T cell receptor (beta chain) emerged from a study of T cell changes during pregnancy in multiple sclerosis. CDR1 is MDHEN, CDR2 SYDVKM, per germline. The CDR3 sequence is 13 residues long. V was clipped by 5 bases and J by 6 bases, with 13 bases between them. Sequencing was performed with immunoSEQ multiplex PCR; in TCRdb, only in-frame clones are kept and a portion is missing. The sample records 39,000 or so clones, approximately 94% being singletons. The input for sequencing was CD8+ T cells from peripheral blood mononuclear cells, taken in the third trimester of pregnancy. The receptor's source is a female donor with multiple sclerosis, enrolled in a pregnancy study. V and J are TRBV28 and TRBJ1-2, with D tentatively TRBD1 (5 bases). This chain's CDR3 is CASSQNRLDGYTF. CDR3 nucleotide sequence: TGTGCCAGCAGTCAAAACAGGCTGGATGGCTACACCTTC.